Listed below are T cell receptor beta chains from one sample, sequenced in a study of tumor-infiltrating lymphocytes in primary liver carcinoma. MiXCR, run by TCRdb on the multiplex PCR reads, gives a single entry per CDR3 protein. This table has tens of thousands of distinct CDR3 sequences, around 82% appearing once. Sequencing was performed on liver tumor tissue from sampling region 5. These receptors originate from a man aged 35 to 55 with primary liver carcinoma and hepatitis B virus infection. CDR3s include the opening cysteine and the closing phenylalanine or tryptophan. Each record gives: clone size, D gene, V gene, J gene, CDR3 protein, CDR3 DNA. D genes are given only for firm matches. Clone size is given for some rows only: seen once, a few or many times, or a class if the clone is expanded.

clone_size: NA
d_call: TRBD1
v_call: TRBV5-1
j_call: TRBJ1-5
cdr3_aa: CASTRDRRDTQHF
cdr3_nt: TGCGCCAGCACACGGGACAGGAGAGATACGCAGCATTTT

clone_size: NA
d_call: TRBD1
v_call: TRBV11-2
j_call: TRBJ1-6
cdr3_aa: CASSREDRAYSALHF
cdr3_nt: TGTGCAAGCAGCCGCGAGGACAGGGCCTATTCAGCCCTCCACTTT

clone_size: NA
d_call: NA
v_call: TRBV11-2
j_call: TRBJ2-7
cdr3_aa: CASSLGGYELYF
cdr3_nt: TGTGCCAGTAGTCTCGGGGGCTACGAGCTGTACTTC

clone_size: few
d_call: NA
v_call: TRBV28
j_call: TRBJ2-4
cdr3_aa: CATLPVGGGVNIQCF
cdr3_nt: TGTGCCACCCTCCCGGTCGGTGGAGGAGTAAACATCCAGTGCTTC

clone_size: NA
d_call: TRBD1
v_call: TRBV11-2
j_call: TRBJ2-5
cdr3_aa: CVSGSGQGSQETQYF
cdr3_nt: TGTGTCAGCGGCTCGGGACAGGGATCCCAAGAGACGCAGTACTTC

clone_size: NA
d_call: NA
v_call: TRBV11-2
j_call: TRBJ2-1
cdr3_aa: CAGLLPPYDEQFF
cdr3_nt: TGTGCCGGCCTCCTCCCCCCCTACGATGAGCAGTTCTTC

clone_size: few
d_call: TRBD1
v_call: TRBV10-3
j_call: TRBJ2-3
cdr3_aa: CAISIGIPGGPDTQYF
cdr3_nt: TGTGCCATCAGTATTGGGATCCCAGGGGGCCCCGATACGCAGTATTTT

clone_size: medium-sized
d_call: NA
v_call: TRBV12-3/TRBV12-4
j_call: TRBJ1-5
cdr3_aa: CASSLAQGPNQPQHF
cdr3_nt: TGTGCCAGCAGTTTAGCCCAGGGTCCTAATCAGCCCCAGCATTTT

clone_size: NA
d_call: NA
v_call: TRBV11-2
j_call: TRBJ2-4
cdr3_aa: CASSLDRTSLDKNIQYF
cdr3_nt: TGTGCCAGCAGTTTAGACCGGACATCTCTAGACAAAAACATTCAGTACTTC

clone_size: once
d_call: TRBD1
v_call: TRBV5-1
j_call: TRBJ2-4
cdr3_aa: CASCLGDRGNSEYF
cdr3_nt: TGCGCCAGCTGTCTGGGGGACAGGGGTAATTCCGAGTACTTC

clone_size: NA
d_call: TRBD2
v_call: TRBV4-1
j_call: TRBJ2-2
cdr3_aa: CASSHDPKRGVIGELFF
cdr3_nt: TGCGCCAGCAGCCATGACCCTAAGCGGGGGGTGATCGGGGAGCTGTTTTTT

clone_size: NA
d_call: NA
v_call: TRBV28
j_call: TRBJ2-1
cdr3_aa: CASSLGPFNKQFF
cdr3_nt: TGTGCTAGCAGTTTGGGCCCCTTCAATAAGCAGTTCTTC

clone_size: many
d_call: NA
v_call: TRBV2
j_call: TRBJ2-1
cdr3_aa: CASSEAGGLPYNEQFF
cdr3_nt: TGTGCCAGCAGTGAAGCGGGCGGGTTGCCCTACAATGAGCAGTTCTTC

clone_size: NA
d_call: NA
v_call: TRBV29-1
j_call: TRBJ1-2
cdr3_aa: CSVEAEEGVGGYIF
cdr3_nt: TGCAGCGTTGAAGCAGAAGAAGGGGTGGGTGGCTACATCTTC

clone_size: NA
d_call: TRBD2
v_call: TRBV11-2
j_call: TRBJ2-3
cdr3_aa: CASSERSGRYSLTQYF
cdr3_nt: TGTGCCAGCAGCGAACGGAGCGGGAGGTACTCTCTTACGCAGTATTTT

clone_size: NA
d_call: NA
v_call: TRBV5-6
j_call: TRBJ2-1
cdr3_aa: CVSSWGLDVDNEQFF
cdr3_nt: TGTGTCAGCAGCTGGGGTCTAGATGTCGACAATGAGCAGTTCTTC

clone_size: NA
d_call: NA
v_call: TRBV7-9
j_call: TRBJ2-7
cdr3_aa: CASSFDLLPYEQYF
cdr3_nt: TGTGCCAGCAGCTTCGACTTACTCCCCTACGAGCAGTACTTC

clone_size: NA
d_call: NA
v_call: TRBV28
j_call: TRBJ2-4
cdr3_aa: CASNSVLIKYF
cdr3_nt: TGTGCCAGCAATTCGGTACTTATTAAGTACTTC

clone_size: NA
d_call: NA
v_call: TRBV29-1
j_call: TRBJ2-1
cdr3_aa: CSVALMARGYNEQFF
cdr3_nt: TGTAGCGTGGCTTTGATGGCGAGGGGTTACAATGAGCAGTTCTTC

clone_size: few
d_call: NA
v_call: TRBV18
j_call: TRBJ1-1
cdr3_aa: CASSPQARTYNTEAFF
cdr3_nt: TGTGCCAGCTCACCTCAGGCAAGGACCTACAACACTGAAGCTTTCTTT

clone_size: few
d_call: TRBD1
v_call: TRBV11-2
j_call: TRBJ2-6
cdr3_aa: CASSMRGDRGISLSGANVLTF
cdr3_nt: TGTGCTAGTAGCATGAGGGGAGACAGGGGCATTTCCCTCTCTGGGGCCAACGTCCTGACTTTC

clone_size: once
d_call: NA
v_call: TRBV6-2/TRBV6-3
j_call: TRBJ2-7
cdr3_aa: CASSYEAPYEQCF
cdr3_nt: TGTGCTAGCAGTTACGAGGCACCCTACGAGCAATGCTTC

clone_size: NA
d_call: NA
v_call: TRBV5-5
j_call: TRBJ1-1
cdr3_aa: CASHHEGERYTEAFF
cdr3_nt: TGTGCCAGCCACCATGAGGGTGAACGGTACACTGAAGCTTTCTTT

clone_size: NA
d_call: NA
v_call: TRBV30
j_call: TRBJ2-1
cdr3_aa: CAWNVQGTSPYNEQFF
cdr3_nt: TGTGCCTGGAATGTACAGGGTACTAGTCCATACAATGAGCAATTCTTC

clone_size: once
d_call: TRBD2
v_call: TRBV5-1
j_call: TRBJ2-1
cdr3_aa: CANTLAGGYNEQFF
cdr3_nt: TGCGCCAACACGTTAGCGGGAGGATATAATGAGCAGTTCTTC

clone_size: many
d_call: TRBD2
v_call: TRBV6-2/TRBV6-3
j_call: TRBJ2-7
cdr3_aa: CASSYKPSGSYEQYF
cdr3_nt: TGTGCCAGCAGTTATAAGCCTAGCGGCTCCTACGAGCAGTACTTC

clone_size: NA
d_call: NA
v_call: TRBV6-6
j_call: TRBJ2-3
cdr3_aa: CASSTWTNGRVLPDTQYF
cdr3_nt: TGTGCCAGCAGCACCTGGACTAACGGGAGAGTCCTCCCGGATACGCAGTATTTT

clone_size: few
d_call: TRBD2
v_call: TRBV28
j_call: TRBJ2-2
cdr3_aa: CASRLAGVANTGELFF
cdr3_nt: TGTGCCAGCCGGCTAGCGGGAGTTGCGAACACCGGGGAGCTGTTTTTT

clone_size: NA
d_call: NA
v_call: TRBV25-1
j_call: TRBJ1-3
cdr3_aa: CASMGDMGTGNTIYF
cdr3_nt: TGTGCCAGCATGGGGGACATGGGTACTGGAAACACCATATATTTT

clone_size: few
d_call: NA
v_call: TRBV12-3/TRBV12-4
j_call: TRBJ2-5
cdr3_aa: CASNSDTGGETQYF
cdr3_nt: TGTGCCAGCAATTCGGATACCGGGGGAGAGACCCAGTACTTC

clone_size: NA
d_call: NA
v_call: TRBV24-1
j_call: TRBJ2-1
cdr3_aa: CATGQVDEQFF
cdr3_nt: TGTGCCACGGGGCAGGTTGATGAGCAGTTCTTC

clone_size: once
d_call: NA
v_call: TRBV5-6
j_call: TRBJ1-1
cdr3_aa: CASSARQWRTEAFF
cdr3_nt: TGTGCCAGCAGCGCACGTCAGTGGCGGACTGAAGCTTTCTTT

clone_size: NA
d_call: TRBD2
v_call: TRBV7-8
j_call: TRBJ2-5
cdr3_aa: CASILTSGKGTQYF
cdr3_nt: TGTGCCAGCATCTTGACTAGCGGGAAAGGGACCCAGTACTTC

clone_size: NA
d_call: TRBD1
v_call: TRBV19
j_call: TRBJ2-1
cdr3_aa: CASSSGTAATHERFF
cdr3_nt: TGTGCAAGTAGTTCCGGGACAGCGGCTACTCATGAGCGGTTCTTC